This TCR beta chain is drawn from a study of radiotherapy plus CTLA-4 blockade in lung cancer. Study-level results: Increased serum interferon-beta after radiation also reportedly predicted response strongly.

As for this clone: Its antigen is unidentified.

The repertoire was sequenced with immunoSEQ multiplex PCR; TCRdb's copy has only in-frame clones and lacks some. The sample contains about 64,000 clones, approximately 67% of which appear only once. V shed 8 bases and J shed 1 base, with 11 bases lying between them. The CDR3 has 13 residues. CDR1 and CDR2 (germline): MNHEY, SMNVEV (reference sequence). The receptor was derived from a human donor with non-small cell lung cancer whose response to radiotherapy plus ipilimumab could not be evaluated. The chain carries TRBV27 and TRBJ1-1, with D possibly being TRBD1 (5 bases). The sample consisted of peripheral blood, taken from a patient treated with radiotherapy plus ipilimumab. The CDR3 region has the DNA TGTGCCAGCGGTAGGAGGGGGAACACTGAAGCTTTCTTT. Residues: CASGRRGNTEAFF.